The T cell receptor (beta chain) described here comes from a study of T cell responses to AZD1222 COVID-19 vaccine. The assay was immunoSEQ multiplex PCR, and TCRdb's table has in-frame clones only and misses some. The sample includes 100,000 to 150,000 clones, about 92% seen only once; the top ten take 4.4%. V shed 4 bases and J shed 3 bases, with 4 bases lying between them. CDR3 length: 11 amino acids. Per germline, CDR1 ENHRY and CDR2 SYGVKD. The receptor was derived from an adult in good health. The specimen comprised peripheral blood, sampled on day 0 of MenACWY control vaccination. The chain recombines TRBV10-3 with TRBJ2-7; D uncertain. The CDR3, as DNA: TGTGCCATCAGTGGGGGCTACGAGCAGTACTTC. This gives the protein CAISGGYEQYF.